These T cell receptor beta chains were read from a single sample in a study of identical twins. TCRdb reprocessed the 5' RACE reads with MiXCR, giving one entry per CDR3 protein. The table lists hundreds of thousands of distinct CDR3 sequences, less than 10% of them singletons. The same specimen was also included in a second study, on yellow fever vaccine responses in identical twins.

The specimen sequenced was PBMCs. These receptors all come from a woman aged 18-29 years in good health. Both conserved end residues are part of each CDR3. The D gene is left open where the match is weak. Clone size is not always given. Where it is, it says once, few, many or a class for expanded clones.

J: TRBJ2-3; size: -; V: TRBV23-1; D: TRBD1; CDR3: CASSHPTGAGTDTQYF; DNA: TGCGCCAGCAGTCATCCTACAGGGGCAGGCACAGATACGCAGTATTTT
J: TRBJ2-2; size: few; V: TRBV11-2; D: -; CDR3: CASSLDRWSTGELFF; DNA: TGTGCCAGCAGCTTAGATAGGTGGAGCACCGGGGAGCTGTTTTTT
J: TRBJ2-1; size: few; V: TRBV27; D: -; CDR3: CASRLSEGWDEQFF; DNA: TGTGCCAGCAGATTAAGTGAGGGGTGGGATGAGCAGTTCTTC
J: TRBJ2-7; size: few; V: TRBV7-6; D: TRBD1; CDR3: CASSPTQGAPSYEQYF; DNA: TGTGCCAGCAGCCCGACGCAGGGGGCGCCGTCCTACGAGCAGTACTTC
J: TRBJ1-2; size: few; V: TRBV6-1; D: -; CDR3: CASEGGDYYGYTF; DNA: TGTGCCAGCGAGGGGGGAGATTACTATGGCTACACCTTC
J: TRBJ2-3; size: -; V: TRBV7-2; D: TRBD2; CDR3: CASSGSGPPDTQYF; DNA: TGTGCCAGCAGCGGTAGCGGGCCCCCAGATACGCAGTATTTT
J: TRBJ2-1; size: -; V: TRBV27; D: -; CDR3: CASSRRRSNEQFF; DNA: TGTGCCAGCAGTCGCCGTCGGAGCAATGAGCAGTTCTTC
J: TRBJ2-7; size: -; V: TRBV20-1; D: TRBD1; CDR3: CSATQDRGHYEQYF; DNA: TGCAGTGCTACCCAGGACAGGGGGCACTACGAGCAGTACTTC
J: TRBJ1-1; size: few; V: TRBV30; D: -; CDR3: CAWGGDNTEAFF; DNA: TGTGCCTGGGGCGGGGACAACACTGAAGCTTTCTTT
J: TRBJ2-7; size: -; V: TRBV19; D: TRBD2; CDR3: CASSLKGLAGVEREQYF; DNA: TGTGCCAGTAGCCTAAAGGGACTAGCGGGAGTGGAAAGGGAGCAGTACTTC
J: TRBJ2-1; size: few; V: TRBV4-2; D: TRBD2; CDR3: CASSQDGGLRTSGVYNEQFF; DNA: TGTGCCAGCAGCCAAGATGGGGGACTAAGGACTAGCGGTGTATACAATGAGCAGTTCTTC
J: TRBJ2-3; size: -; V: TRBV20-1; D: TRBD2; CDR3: CSALLAGKTDTQYF; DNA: TGCAGTGCTTTACTAGCGGGGAAAACAGATACGCAGTATTTT
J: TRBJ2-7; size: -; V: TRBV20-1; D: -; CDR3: CSARDLEGNSYEQYF; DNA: TGCAGTGCTAGAGATCTCGAGGGTAACTCCTACGAGCAGTACTTC
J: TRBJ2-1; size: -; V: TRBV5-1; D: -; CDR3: CASSLVSGEVQFF; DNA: TGCGCCAGCAGCTTGGTGTCTGGCGAGGTGCAGTTCTTC
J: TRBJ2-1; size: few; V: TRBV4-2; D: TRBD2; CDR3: CASSHELAGVVYNEQFF; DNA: TGTGCCAGCAGCCACGAACTAGCGGGAGTTGTCTACAATGAGCAGTTCTTC
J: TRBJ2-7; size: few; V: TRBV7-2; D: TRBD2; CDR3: CASSWDGRSGYEQYF; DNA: TGTGCCAGCAGCTGGGACGGGAGGTCTGGGTACGAGCAGTACTTC
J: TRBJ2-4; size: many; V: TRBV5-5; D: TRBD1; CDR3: CASSVLVPGQGENIQYF; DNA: TGTGCCAGCAGCGTATTGGTCCCGGGACAGGGAGAAAACATTCAGTACTTC
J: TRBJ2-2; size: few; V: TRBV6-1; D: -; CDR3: CASSVGSNTGELFF; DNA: TGTGCCAGCAGTGTGGGGTCGAACACCGGGGAGCTGTTTTTT
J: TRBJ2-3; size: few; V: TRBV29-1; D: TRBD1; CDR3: CSVSLMTGDTQYF; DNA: TGCAGCGTTTCTCTGATGACAGGGGATACGCAGTATTTT
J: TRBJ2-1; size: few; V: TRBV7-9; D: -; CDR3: CASSARDRIPNEQFF; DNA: TGTGCCAGCAGCGCCCGGGACCGAATTCCCAATGAGCAGTTCTTC
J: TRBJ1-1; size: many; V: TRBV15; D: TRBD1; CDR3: CATSTLRTGGQAFF; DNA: TGTGCCACCAGCACCCTTCGGACAGGGGGCCAAGCTTTCTTT
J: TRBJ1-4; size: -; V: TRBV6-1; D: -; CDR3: CASSPWSGGSEKLFF; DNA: TGTGCCAGCAGCCCTTGGAGTGGAGGGAGTGAAAAACTGTTTTTT
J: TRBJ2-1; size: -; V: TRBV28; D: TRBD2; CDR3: CASSLALAGSSYNEQFF; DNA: TGTGCCAGCAGTTTAGCTCTAGCGGGTAGCTCCTACAATGAGCAGTTCTTC
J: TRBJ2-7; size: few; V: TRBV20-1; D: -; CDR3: CSARKGKVYEQYF; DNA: TGCAGTGCTAGGAAGGGGAAAGTATACGAGCAGTACTTC
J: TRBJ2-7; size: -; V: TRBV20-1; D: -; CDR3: CSARKGQATGNEQYF; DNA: TGCAGTGCTAGAAAGGGTCAGGCCACGGGCAACGAGCAGTACTTC
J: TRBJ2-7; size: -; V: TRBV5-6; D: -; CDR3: CASKIGTNTYEQYF; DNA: TGTGCCAGCAAGATCGGGACAAATACCTACGAGCAGTACTTC
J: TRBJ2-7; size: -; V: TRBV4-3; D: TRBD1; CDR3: CASSQDSGQAYEQYF; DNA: TGCGCCAGCAGCCAAGACTCGGGACAGGCCTACGAGCAGTACTTC
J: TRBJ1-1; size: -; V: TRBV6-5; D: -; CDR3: CASSYSNRLNTEAFF; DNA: TGTGCCAGCAGTTACTCGAACCGTCTGAACACTGAAGCTTTCTTT
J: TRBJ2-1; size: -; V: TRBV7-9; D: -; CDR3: CASSFAHSYNEQFF; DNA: TGTGCCAGCAGCTTCGCTCACTCCTACAATGAGCAGTTCTTC
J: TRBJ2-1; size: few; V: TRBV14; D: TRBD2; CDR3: CASSLKLAGTTYNEQFF; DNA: TGTGCCAGCAGCCTCAAGCTAGCGGGAACCACCTACAATGAGCAGTTCTTC
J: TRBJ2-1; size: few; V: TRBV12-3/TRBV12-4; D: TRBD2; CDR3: CASNPLGLAVYNEQFF; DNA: TGTGCCAGCAATCCCTTAGGACTAGCGGTATACAATGAGCAGTTCTTC
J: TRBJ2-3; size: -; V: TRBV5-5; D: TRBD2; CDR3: CASSLVVAGADTQYF; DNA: TGTGCCAGCAGCTTGGTTGTAGCGGGAGCAGATACGCAGTATTTT
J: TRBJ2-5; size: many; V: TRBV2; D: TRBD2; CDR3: CASSPRLAGVQVTQYF; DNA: TGTGCCAGCAGTCCTAGACTAGCGGGGGTTCAAGTGACCCAGTACTTC
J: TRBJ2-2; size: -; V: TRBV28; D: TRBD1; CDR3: CASSQNAGTGPTGELFF; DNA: TGTGCCAGCAGCCAAAACGCCGGGACAGGACCCACCGGGGAGCTGTTTTTT
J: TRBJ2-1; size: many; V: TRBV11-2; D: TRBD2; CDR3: CASSLLRGGPRNEQFF; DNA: TGTGCCAGCAGCTTACTGCGGGGGGGCCCACGGAATGAGCAGTTCTTC
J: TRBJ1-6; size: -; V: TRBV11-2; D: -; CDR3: CASSLVAGLVLGDNSPLHF; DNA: TGTGCCAGCAGCTTAGTGGCGGGGCTGGTGTTGGGCGACAATTCACCCCTCCACTTT
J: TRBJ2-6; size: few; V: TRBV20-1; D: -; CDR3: CSARASHTGANVLTF; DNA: TGCAGTGCTAGGGCTAGCCATACTGGGGCCAACGTCCTGACTTTC
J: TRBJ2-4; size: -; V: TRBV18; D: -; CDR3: CASSPAGAKNIQYF; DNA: TGTGCCAGCTCACCAGCCGGAGCCAAAAACATTCAGTACTTC
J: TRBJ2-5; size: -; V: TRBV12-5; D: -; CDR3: CASGLGVGLETQYF; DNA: TGTGCTAGTGGTTTGGGGGTAGGGTTGGAGACCCAGTACTTC
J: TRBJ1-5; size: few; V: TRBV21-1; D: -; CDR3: CASSSGTGAMEQPQHF; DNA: TGTGCCAGCAGCTCGGGGACAGGGGCAATGGAGCAGCCCCAGCATTTT
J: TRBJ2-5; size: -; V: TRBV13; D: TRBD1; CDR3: CASSLKAGTGNNHIQETQYF; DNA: TGTGCCAGCAGCTTAAAAGCTGGGACAGGGAATAATCATATTCAAGAGACCCAGTACTTC
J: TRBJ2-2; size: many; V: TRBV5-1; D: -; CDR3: CATHGGRTSNTGELFF; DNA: TGCGCCACCCACGGAGGACGAACTTCGAACACCGGGGAGCTGTTTTTT
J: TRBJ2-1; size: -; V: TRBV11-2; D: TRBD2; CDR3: CASSLGMGTSGTDEQFF; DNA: TGTGCCAGCAGCTTAGGGATGGGGACTAGCGGGACCGATGAGCAGTTCTTC
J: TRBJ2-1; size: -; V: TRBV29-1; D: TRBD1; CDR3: CSVERDRGYEQFF; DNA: TGCAGCGTCGAACGGGACAGGGGATACGAGCAGTTCTTC
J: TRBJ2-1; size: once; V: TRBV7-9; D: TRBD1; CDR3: CASRDRGLGNEQFF; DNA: TGTGCCAGCCGCGACAGGGGGCTTGGCAATGAGCAGTTCTTC
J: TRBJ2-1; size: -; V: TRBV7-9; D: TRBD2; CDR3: CASSLAKREHEQFF; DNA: TGTGCCAGCAGCCTCGCAAAGCGGGAACATGAGCAGTTCTTC
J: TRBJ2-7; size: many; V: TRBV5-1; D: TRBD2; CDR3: CASSPGLAGGFEQYF; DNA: TGCGCCAGCAGCCCCGGACTAGCGGGAGGTTTCGAGCAGTACTTC
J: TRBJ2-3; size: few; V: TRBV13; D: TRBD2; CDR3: CASSSDPLAGGTSTDTQYF; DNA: TGTGCCAGCAGCTCCGACCCTCTAGCGGGGGGTACTAGCACAGATACGCAGTATTTT